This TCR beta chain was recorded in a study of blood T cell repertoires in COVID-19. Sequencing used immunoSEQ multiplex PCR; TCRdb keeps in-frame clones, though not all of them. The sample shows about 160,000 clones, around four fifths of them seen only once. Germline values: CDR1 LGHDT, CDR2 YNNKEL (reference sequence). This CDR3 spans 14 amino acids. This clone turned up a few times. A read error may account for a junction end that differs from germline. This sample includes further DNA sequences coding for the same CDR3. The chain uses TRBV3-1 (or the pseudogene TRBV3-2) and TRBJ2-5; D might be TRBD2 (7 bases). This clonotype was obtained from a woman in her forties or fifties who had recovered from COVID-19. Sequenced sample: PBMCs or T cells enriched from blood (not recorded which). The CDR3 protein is CARSQGRGGHTQYF. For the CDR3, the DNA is TGTGCCCGCAGCCAAGGGAGGGGGGGGCACACCCAGTACTTC.